The 8 T cell receptor beta chains in this list originate from one sample, sequenced in a study of CD8+ T cells in alopecia areata. After isolation, RNA underwent reverse transcription to generate cDNA as the sequencing template. Profiling relied on immunoSEQ multiplex PCR, and the TCRdb table lists in-frame clones only, not all of them. The data show about 180,000 clones, approximately 50% seen once. Documented treatment: oral pan-JAK inhibitor, 5-10 mg twice daily. Sequences were derived from CD8+ T cells sorted from blood, sampled around week 54, from a patient treated with tofacitinib. The source is a human donor with alopecia areata.

This chain joins TRBV7-9 and TRBJ2-3; 8 bases are shared with TRBD2. J lost 4 bases, V lost 4 bases, and 13 bases had no gene match. Germline loops: CDR1 SEHNR, CDR2 FQNEAQ (reference sequence). The CDR3 covers 17 residues. The CDR3 reads CASSSLTVAGGPDTQYF. DNA for the CDR3: TGTGCCAGCAGCTCACTAACCGTTGCGGGGGGTCCAGATACGCAGTATTTT.

This rearrangement joins TRBV27 to TRBJ2-2; D unresolved. Germline V CDR1 and CDR2: MNHEY, SMNVEV (reference sequence). This CDR3 is built from 15 residues. Trimming cost V 4 bases and J 2 bases, with 11 bases left between them. The CDR3, as DNA: TGTGCCAGCAGTTCCTATTTGGGAAACACCGGGGAGCTGTTTTTT. Amino acid sequence: CASSSYLGNTGELFF.

The chain has TRBV5-6 and TRBJ2-2; D could derive from TRBD1 or TRBD2 (6 bases each). Germline CDR1 and CDR2: SGHDT and YYEEEE. The CDR3 has 14 residues. V was shortened by 5 bases and J by 6 bases, with 14 bases between the two germline ends. The CDR3 here is CASRNRDWAGELFF. CDR3 sequence (DNA): TGTGCCAGCAGGAACAGGGACTGGGCCGGGGAGCTGTTTTTT.

This clone showed up just a few times. V gene TRBV4-1 combines with J gene TRBJ1-4; TRBD1 agrees at 7 bases. Germline assignment: CDR1 MGHRA and CDR2 YSYEKL. The CDR3 covers 16 residues. Trimming at V came to 3 bases and at J to 4 bases, leaving 8 bases not matched to a gene. The CDR3 DNA is TGCGCCAGCAGCCACTTACCCGGGACAGATAATGAAAAACTGTTTTTT. Its protein product is CASSHLPGTDNEKLFF.

The chain uses TRBV18 and TRBJ2-1; D unclear. The CDR3 is 13 amino acids. Trimming took 3 bases from V and 5 from J, leaving 8 bases between them. Germline CDR1 KGHSH, CDR2 LQKENI. CDR3 coding DNA: TGTGCCAGCTCACCCGGGCAGGACAATGAGCAGTTCTTC. Protein sequence: CASSPGQDNEQFF.

V gene TRBV7-2 combines with J gene TRBJ1-6; 7 positions agree with TRBD1. V lost 5 bases and J lost 8; bases outside the gene matches: 9. The germline V gene has CDR1 SGHTA and CDR2 FQGNSA. The CDR3 is 15 residues long. CDR3 DNA sequence: TGTGCCAGCAGCCGGTACCAGGGGGTCCATTCACCCCTCCACTTT. It is translated as CASSRYQGVHSPLHF.

This chain joins TRBV5-1 and TRBJ2-5; 9 bases agree with TRBD2. CDR1 is SGHRS and CDR2 is YFSETQ in the germline V gene. The CDR3 is made up of 15 amino acids. Trimming removed 4 bases from V and 4 bases from J; junction bases left unmatched: 8. CDR3 in DNA: TGCGCCAGCAGCGTACAGCGGGGGGTCGGAGAGACCCAGTACTTC. Translation: CASSVQRGVGETQYF.

The chain has TRBV5-4 and TRBJ1-1; 9 bases match TRBD1. V gave up 4 bases and J gave up 8 bases; unmatched junction bases: 3. The CDR3 extends over 12 amino acids. Germline CDR1 is SGHNT and CDR2 is YYREEE (reference sequence). CDR3 bases: TGTGCCAGCAGCCCCGGGACAGGGGAAGCTTTCTTT. Translating gives CASSPGTGEAFF.